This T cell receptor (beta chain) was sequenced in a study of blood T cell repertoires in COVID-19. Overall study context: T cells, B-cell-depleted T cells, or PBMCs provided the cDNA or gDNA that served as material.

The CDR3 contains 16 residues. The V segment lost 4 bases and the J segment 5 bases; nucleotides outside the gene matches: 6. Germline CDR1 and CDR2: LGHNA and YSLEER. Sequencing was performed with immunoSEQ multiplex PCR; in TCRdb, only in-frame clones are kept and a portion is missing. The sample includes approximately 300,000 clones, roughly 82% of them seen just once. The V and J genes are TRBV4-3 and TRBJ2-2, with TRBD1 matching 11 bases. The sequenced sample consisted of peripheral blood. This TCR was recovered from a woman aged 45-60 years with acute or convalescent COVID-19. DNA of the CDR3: TGCGCCAGCAGCCCAGGACAGGGGGCCGGGACCGGGGAGCTGTTTTTT. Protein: CASSPGQGAGTGELFF.